Listed here are 32 T cell receptor beta chains from one sample, sequenced in a study of blood T cell repertoires in COVID-19 (dated by TCRdb to about 2020). The protocol used for the library was the immunoSEQ multiplex PCR assay. In its TCRdb copy, this immuneACCESS table keeps in-frame sequences only and misses some clones. Where compared with another copy, unresolved V genes explain less than half of these, and the others have no known cause. This sample lists roughly 95,000 clones; approximately 80% were detected once. About 24% of the sample is in the top ten clones. The source material was peripheral blood. These receptors all stem from a human donor in a cohort sampled during active COVID-19.

The chain has TRBV10-3 and TRBJ2-3; D remains unclear. Trimming shortened V by 4 bases and J by 2 bases, and 10 bases separated the two germline ends. This CDR3 contains 14 residues. Germline lookup yields CDR1 ENHRY and CDR2 SYGVKD. This CDR3 is CAISGGSFTDTQYF. The CDR3 coding sequence is TGTGCCATCAGTGGAGGCTCGTTCACAGATACGCAGTATTTT.

The chain recombines TRBV4-3 with TRBJ2-1; D is perhaps TRBD2 (5 bases). Germline V gene sequence: CDR1 LGHNA, CDR2 YSLEER. This CDR3 region has 16 residues. The ends were cut back, 0 bases at V and 2 bases at J, with 11 bases in the middle. The CDR3 reads CASSQDFGVTYNEQFF. The CDR3 nucleotides are TGCGCCAGCAGCCAAGATTTCGGGGTCACCTACAATGAGCAGTTCTTC.

The V call is TRBV19, the J call TRBJ2-1; no definite D call. This CDR3 is built from 16 residues. Germline V lookup: CDR1 LNHDA, CDR2 SQIVND (reference sequence). Trimming removed 4 bases from V and 0 bases from J, with 13 bases in between. CDR3 sequence reads: CASSTVAASSYNEQFF. The CDR3 nucleotides read TGTGCCAGTAGTACCGTGGCGGCGAGCTCCTACAATGAGCAGTTCTTC.

This rearrangement joins TRBV18 to TRBJ1-4; possibly TRBD1 for D (6 bases). CDR1 is KGHSH, CDR2 LQKENI, per germline. This CDR3 contains 14 residues. Between the trimmed V and J ends, which lost 2 bases and 7 bases, there was a span of 11 bases. CDR3 DNA: TGTGCCAGCTCACCAACAGGGTTGGCTGAAAAACTGTTTTTT. Amino acids: CASSPTGLAEKLFF.

The chain couples TRBV4-2 to TRBJ2-7; TRBD1 aligns across 9 bases. Germline CDR1 LGHNA, CDR2 YNFKEQ. This CDR3 is 20 amino acids long. Germline trimming cut 2 bases from V and 6 bases from J; bases unmatched to any gene: 23. CDR3 amino acids: CASSQKELQGASPPMGEQYF. The DNA for the CDR3 is TGTGCCAGCAGCCAAAAGGAACTACAGGGGGCGAGTCCGCCGATGGGCGAGCAGTACTTC.

The chain couples TRBV2 to TRBJ1-2; D possibly corresponds to TRBD1 (5 bases). The CDR3 runs 13 residues. Germline V gives CDR1 SNHLY, CDR2 FYNNEI. V gave up 5 bases and J gave up 1 base, with 8 bases separating them. CDR3: CASSLQVNYGYTF. Written as DNA, the CDR3 is TGTGCCAGCAGTCTACAGGTTAACTATGGCTACACCTTC.

V usage is TRBV29-1 and J usage is TRBJ1-1; no reliable D call. In germline, CDR1 is SQVTM, CDR2 ANQGSEA. This CDR3 spans 12 amino acids. V dropped 5 bases and J dropped 1 base, with 8 bases sitting between them. The CDR3: CSVLTANTEAFF. DNA of the CDR3: TGCAGCGTTCTTACAGCGAACACTGAAGCTTTCTTT.

This chain uses TRBV7-6 with TRBJ2-2; D gene uncertain. The CDR3 is made up of 15 amino acids. V lost 5 bases to trimming and J lost 3 bases, with 13 bases between them. In germline, CDR1 is SGHVS, CDR2 FNYEAQ. This chain's CDR3 is CASSPTLIHTGELFF. In DNA form, the CDR3 reads TGTGCCAGCAGCCCCACACTAATTCACACCGGGGAGCTGTTTTTT.

The chain couples TRBV11-3 to TRBJ2-5, with D possibly being TRBD2 (5 bases). Trimming removed 5 bases at V and 4 bases at J, with 17 bases between. CDR3 length equals 15 residues. Germline values: CDR1 SGHNT, CDR2 YENEEA. This CDR3 is CASSRTPKVAETQYF. The CDR3, as DNA: TGTGCCAGCAGCCGGACTCCCAAGGTTGCAGAGACCCAGTACTTC. Using reference TRBV11-3 and TRBJ2-5 for the parts outside the CDR3, the full variable domain is EAGVVQSPRYKIIEKKQPVAFWCNPISGHNTLYWYLQNLGQGPELLIRYENEEAVDDSQLPKDRFSAERLKGVDSTLKIQPAELGDSAVYLCASSRTPKVAETQYFGPGTRLLVL.

A few counts support this clone. This chain uses TRBV7-2 with TRBJ2-2, with 10 bases matching TRBD2. The CDR3 runs 15 residues. CDR1 and CDR2 (germline): SGHTA, FQGNSA. J gave up 3 bases and V 3 bases, and 1 base lay outside the gene matches. The CDR3 nucleotides read TGTGCCAGCAGCTTTAGCGGGGGGTACACCGGGGAGCTGTTTTTT. It yields the protein CASSFSGGYTGELFF.

The rearrangement joins TRBV2 to TRBJ1-5, with TRBD1 identical over 9 bases. Looked up from germline, CDR1 is SNHLY and CDR2 is FYNNEI. Trimming took 5 bases from V and 3 from J; bases not matched to a gene: 5. The CDR3 sequence is 15 residues long. The CDR3 here is CASSSGTGSNQPQHF. The CDR3 bases are TGTGCCAGCAGTTCCGGGACAGGGTCCAATCAGCCCCAGCATTTT. The full variable domain, its missing parts supplied by reference TRBV2 and TRBJ1-5, is EPEVTQTPSHQVTQMGQEVILRCVPISNHLYFYWYRQILGQKVEFLVSFYNNEISEKSEIFDDQFSVERPDGSNFTLKIRSTKLEDSAMYFCASSSGTGSNQPQHFGDGTRLSIL.

The chain is built from TRBV19 and TRBJ2-2; D is possibly TRBD2 (5 bases). Looked up from germline, CDR1 is LNHDA and CDR2 is SQIVND (reference sequence). Deletions cut 5 bases from V and 6 bases from J, with 19 bases between. The CDR3 length is 16 residues. The chain's CDR3 is CASSEPGSLRPGELFF. CDR3 DNA: TGTGCCAGTAGTGAGCCGGGGTCACTTAGGCCCGGGGAGCTGTTTTTT.

In DNA, the CDR3 is TGTGCCAGCTCTAGCGGGGCTTACAATGAGCAGTTCTTC. Its translation is CASSSGAYNEQFF. The chain uses TRBV12-3 or TRBV12-4 and TRBJ2-1; 9 bases fit TRBD2. The CDR3 runs to 13 residues. V shed 8 bases, J shed 4 bases, and the junction held 3 bases outside the gene matches.

The chain joins TRBV18 to TRBJ1-4, with 7 nucleotides matching TRBD1. This CDR3 comprises 15 residues. CDR1 is KGHSH, CDR2 LQKENI, per germline. The V gene end was trimmed by 4 bases and the J gene end by 5 bases; junction bases not matched to a gene: 7. The CDR3 DNA sequence: TGTGCCAGCTCACAAGGACAGGATAGGAATGAAAAACTGTTTTTT. Its translation: CASSQGQDRNEKLFF.

This chain uses TRBV19 with TRBJ1-4; D possibly corresponds to TRBD1 (5 bases). Germline values: CDR1 LNHDA, CDR2 SQIVND (reference sequence). Trimming pared 2 bases from V and 8 bases from J, leaving 12 bases between. This CDR3 region has 14 residues. CDR3 loop: CASSIRGRSEKLFF. CDR3 coding DNA: TGTGCCAGTAGTATAAGGGGCAGATCGGAAAAACTGTTTTTT.

This clone has just one count. The chain links TRBV20-1 to TRBJ2-7; D possibly corresponds to TRBD2 (6 bases). In germline, CDR1 is DFQATT, CDR2 SNEGSKA (reference sequence). V gave up 3 bases and J gave up 2 bases, with 20 bases separating them. This CDR3 region has 16 residues. Written as DNA, the CDR3 is TGCAGTGCTAGTCCCCTGGGGGGAAGGGCTACCTACGAGCAGTACTTC. Encoded protein: CSASPLGGRATYEQYF.

The chain combines TRBV28 with TRBJ1-1, with 9 bases lining up with TRBD1. The CDR3 runs to 14 residues. The V segment lost 7 bases and the J segment 7 bases; nucleotides outside the gene matches: 10. Germline loops: CDR1 MDHEN, CDR2 SYDVKM. The CDR3 region is CASNTPGQGNEAFF. In nucleotides, the CDR3 is TGTGCCAGCAATACCCCGGGACAGGGTAATGAAGCTTTCTTT.

The V gene is TRBV3-1 (or the pseudogene TRBV3-2), the J gene TRBJ1-3, with no clear D. This CDR3 region has 12 residues. Germline loops: CDR1 LGHDT, CDR2 YNNKEL (reference sequence). V was shortened by 4 bases and J by 4 bases, with 5 bases between the two germline ends. For the CDR3, the DNA is TGTGCCAGCAGCCCTGCGGGAAACACCATATATTTT. It specifies CASSPAGNTIYF.

V usage is TRBV11-3 and J usage is TRBJ1-1, with no clear D. Trimming left V 2 bases short and J 4 bases short, with 8 bases between. CDR3 length: 13 amino acids. The germline V gene encodes CDR1 SGHNT and CDR2 YENEEA. The DNA of the CDR3 is TGTGCCAGCAGCTTAACCCAGTCCACTGAAGCTTTCTTT. This translates into CASSLTQSTEAFF.

The chain has TRBV28 and TRBJ1-2, with D perhaps matching TRBD1 (6 bases). CDR3 length equals 14 residues. Trimming cost V 5 bases and J 3 bases, with 13 bases left between them. Germline CDR1 and CDR2: MDHEN and SYDVKM. DNA for the CDR3: TGTGCCAGCAGTCGCCCAGGGGTCGACTATGGCTACACCTTC. It specifies CASSRPGVDYGYTF.

V and J are TRBV11-1 and TRBJ2-5; unclear D gene. The CDR3 covers 15 residues. Germline CDR1 SGHAT, CDR2 FQDESV (reference sequence). Trimming pared 4 bases from V and 5 bases from J, leaving 17 bases between. CDR3 residues: CASSSHTLVLETQYF. CDR3 nucleotides: TGTGCCAGCAGCTCTCACACGCTGGTGTTGGAGACCCAGTACTTC. The entire variable domain, with the rest obtained from reference TRBV11-1 and TRBJ2-5, is as follows: EAEVAQSPRYKITEKSQAVAFWCDPISGHATLYWYRQILGQGPELLVQFQDESVVDDSQLPKDRFSAERLKGVDSTLKIQPAELGDSAMYLCASSSHTLVLETQYFGPGTRLLVL.

This rearrangement joins TRBV5-1 to TRBJ2-7, with 14 bases aligning to TRBD2. J was trimmed by 4 bases and V by 4 bases; bases with no gene match: 7. Germline V CDR1 and CDR2: SGHRS, YFSETQ. The CDR3 contains 16 residues. Written as DNA, the CDR3 is TGCGCCAGCAGCCGAGGTGGGACTAGCGGGAGTTACGAGCAGTACTTC. Translated, it gives CASSRGGTSGSYEQYF.

The chain carries TRBV11-3 and TRBJ2-5; the D is unclear. The CDR3 spans 13 residues. CDR1 is SGHNT and CDR2 is YENEEA in the germline V gene. Trimming removed 1 base from V and 5 bases from J, with 8 bases in between. The CDR3 here is CASSLGQAETQYF. CDR3 nucleotide sequence: TGTGCCAGCAGCTTAGGGCAAGCGGAGACCCAGTACTTC.

The chain carries TRBV2 and TRBJ2-1; D is unclear. The CDR3 contains 14 residues. The V gene lost 4 bases and the J gene lost 0 bases, with 7 bases spanning the gap. Germline V gene data show CDR1 as SNHLY and CDR2 as FYNNEI. The CDR3, as DNA: TGTGCCAGCAGTGCCGAGAGCTCCTACAATGAGCAGTTCTTC. This gives the protein CASSAESSYNEQFF.

The rearrangement links TRBV7-2 to TRBJ2-2; TRBD1 matches at 7 bases. The V and J ends lost 5 bases and 7 bases, in that order; junction bases with no gene match: 4. The germline gives CDR1 SGHTA, CDR2 FQGNSA. CDR3 length: 13 residues. The CDR3 here is CASSPTGFGELFF. The CDR3 nucleotides read TGTGCCAGCAGCCCGACAGGGTTCGGGGAGCTGTTTTTT.

V usage is TRBV5-6 and J usage is TRBJ2-5; 7 bases match TRBD1. The J segment lost 4 bases and the V segment lost 4 bases, leaving 4 bases of the junction unmatched. Germline-derived CDR1 and CDR2 are SGHDT and YYEEEE. The CDR3 totals 13 residues. The CDR3 nucleotides are TGTGCCAGCAGCCAGGACAGGACAGAGACCCAGTACTTC. Translation: CASSQDRTETQYF.

The rearrangement links TRBV15 to TRBJ2-1; perhaps TRBD1 as D (6 bases). V dropped 1 base and J dropped 4 bases, with 17 bases sitting between them. CDR1 is LNHNV and CDR2 is YYDKDF in the germline V gene (reference sequence). This CDR3 is built from 17 residues. As DNA, the CDR3 is TGTGCCACCAGCAGAGCCCGTGATACCGGGACATACAATGAGCAGTTCTTC. Protein: CATSRARDTGTYNEQFF.

This clone has more than one count but fewer than ten. The genes are TRBV18 and TRBJ2-2; D unclear. Germline CDR1 KGHSH, CDR2 LQKENI. The CDR3 totals 15 residues. V dropped 3 bases and J dropped 2 bases, with 10 bases sitting between them. CDR3 amino acids: CASSPLGVNTGELFF. The CDR3 DNA reads TGTGCCAGCTCACCTCTTGGAGTTAACACCGGGGAGCTGTTTTTT.

V is TRBV6-5 and J is TRBJ1-2; 7 bases fit TRBD1. CDR1 is MNHEY and CDR2 is SVGAGI in the germline V gene. The CDR3 length is 15 residues. With 10 bases clipped from V and 4 bases from J, the junction kept 15 bases outside the gene matches. CDR3 residues: CATLAGATGTYGYTF. Here the CDR3 DNA reads TGTGCCACCCTTGCCGGAGCGACAGGGACCTATGGCTACACCTTC.

The CDR3 bases are TGTGCCAGCAGCCTCGGGACAGGGGCCTCCTACGAGCAGTACTTC. The encoded protein is CASSLGTGASYEQYF. The V call is TRBV7-9, the J call TRBJ2-7; 10 bases match TRBD1. This CDR3 has 15 residues. Losses at the gene ends were 5 bases for V and 0 bases for J; bases not matched to a gene: 4. Germline V CDR1 and CDR2: SEHNR, FQNEAQ (reference sequence).

This clone was recorded only once. The V call is TRBV9, the J call TRBJ2-1; perhaps TRBD1 as D (6 bases). Trimming pared 0 bases from V and 2 bases from J, leaving 12 bases between. There are 16 residues in the CDR3. CDR1 SGDLS and CDR2 YYNGEE come from the germline V gene. CDR3 amino acids: CASSVDRVTAYNEQFF. The DNA for the CDR3 is TGTGCCAGCAGCGTAGACAGGGTGACGGCCTACAATGAGCAGTTCTTC.

The rearrangement links TRBV10-3 to TRBJ1-2, with 9 bases lining up with TRBD1. CDR3 length: 14 amino acids. Germline-derived CDR1 and CDR2 are ENHRY and SYGVKD. V was clipped by 6 bases and J by 0 bases; unmatched bases: 2. CDR3 region: CAIRGTGTNYGYTF. Here the CDR3 DNA reads TGTGCCATCAGGGGGACAGGGACTAACTATGGCTACACCTTC.